The clone carrying this T cell receptor beta chain showed up just a few times. Its antigen is still unknown. This sample was included in a study of cytotoxic CD8 clonotypes in ibrutinib-treated CLL. In the study overall: Partial responses numbered about 25 and complete responses 2; after a median around 74 months, roughly 15 stayed remitted and around 12 progressed. Sample averages reached 255,043 productive templates and some 94,000 productive rearrangements.

Study-wide results and limits: Clonality increased with ibrutinib response but returned toward baseline at progression.

Cryopreserved PBMCs provided roughly 2 micrograms of genomic DNA for the TCR beta libraries. Only in-frame clones appear in the TCRdb table, and some are missing; sequencing was by immunoSEQ multiplex PCR. The profile shows 270,000 or so clones, about 72% of them singletons. With V trimmed by 5 bases and J by 6 bases, 4 bases remained unmatched. The CDR3 runs 13 residues. Germline loops: CDR1 SSHAT, CDR2 FNYEAQ (reference sequence). This TCR was sampled from a human donor with chronic lymphocytic leukemia. The rearrangement joins TRBV7-7 to TRBJ2-1, with 7 bases lining up with TRBD1. The sample was PBMCs, taken at disease progression, from a patient treated with ibrutinib. The CDR3 bases are TGTGCCAGCAGCATAGACAGGGCCAATGAGCAGTTCTTC. This translates into CASSIDRANEQFF.